This T cell receptor (beta chain) was sequenced in a study of blood T cell repertoires in COVID-19. For the study at large: Samples representing acute and convalescent COVID-19 were sourced from the United States, Italy and Spain. T cells, B-cell-depleted T cells, or PBMCs supplied cDNA or gDNA.

Sequencing used immunoSEQ multiplex PCR; TCRdb keeps in-frame clones, though not all of them. The table records 300,000 to 400,000 clones, about 89% of them present only once. V gave up 4 bases and J gave up 0 bases; unmatched junction bases: 9. Germline CDR1 reads MNHEY; CDR2 reads SMNVEV (reference sequence). CDR3 size: 18 residues. Enrollment of patients from Seattle took place during active infection, with longitudinal follow-up. The specimen sequenced was peripheral blood. The TCR comes from a woman aged 60-75 years with COVID-19, enrolled during active disease. The gene calls are TRBV27 and TRBJ2-5, with 12 bases aligning to TRBD2. The CDR3, as DNA: TGTGCCAGCAGTTCATCTAGCGGGGGGGCTTTATACCAAGAGACCCAGTACTTC. Its translation: CASSSSSGGALYQETQYF.